This section outlines one TCR beta chain sequence together with its context. The target antigen is unknown. This entry comes from a study of cytomegalovirus exposure and HLA in healthy donors. Study-level points and caveats: The tendency of first-cohort TCR clusters to co-occur in the 90 to 150 validation repertoires was the finding of a later analysis. A few CMV-associated chains proved CMV antigen-specific in vitro. The study labeled fewer than 200 TCR beta chains cytomegalovirus-associated.

The method was immunoSEQ multiplex PCR; TCRdb's version includes in-frame clones alone and lacks a portion of them. In the table there are over 200,000 clones, 90% of which are singletons. The junction had 0 bases not matched to a gene; V was cut back by 8 bases and J by 5 bases. Germline CDR1 is MDHEN and CDR2 is SYDVKM. The CDR3 loop spans 13 amino acids. This TCR derives from a woman aged 25 to 39 in good health and CMV-seronegative. Material: PBMCs. The genes are TRBV28 and TRBJ1-4; 12 nucleotides agree with TRBD1. The CDR3 region is CASGTGGNEKLFF. The CDR3 DNA reads TGTGCCAGCGGGACAGGGGGCAATGAAAAACTGTTTTTT. The entire variable domain, with the rest obtained from reference TRBV28 and TRBJ1-4, is as follows: DVKVTQSSRYLVKRTGEKVFLECVQDMDHENMFWYRQDPGLGLRLIYFSYDVKMKEKGDIPEGYSVSREKKERFSLILESASTNQTSMYLCASGTGGNEKLFFGSGTQLSVL.